This is a list of T cell receptor beta chains from one sample in a study of shared clonotypes between healthy human individuals. The data were produced by immunoSEQ multiplex PCR, yet TCRdb's version contains in-frame clones alone and is incomplete. The table records a few million clones, over 85% of them present only once. Sequences were obtained from naive CD4+ T cells from PBMCs. The receptors come from a man aged 18 to 29 in good health. Some clones in this sample may be carry-over from other donors' samples. Both conserved end residues are part of each CDR3. Fields, in order: D gene, J gene, CDR3 length, clone size, V gene, CDR3 DNA, CDR3 protein. The D gene is left open where the match is weak. Clone size is given for some rows only: seen once, a few or many times, or a class if the clone is expanded.

-,TRBJ1-4,14,-,TRBV5-1,TGCGCCAGCAGCTTCGGAGGGACCAATGAAAAACTGTTTTTT,CASSFGGTNEKLFF
-,TRBJ2-5,11,-,TRBV5-1,TGCGCCAGCAGCTTAACGGAGACCCAGTACTTC,CASSLTETQYF
TRBD1,TRBJ2-1,14,-,TRBV27,TGTGCCAGCATCGGGACAGGGGGTTCGTTCAAGCAGTTCTTC,CASIGTGGSFKQFF
-,TRBJ1-1,13,-,TRBV29-1,TGCAGCGTTGGCAGGGGTGTTAACACTGAAGCTTTCTTT,CSVGRGVNTEAFF
-,TRBJ2-7,12,-,TRBV28,TGTGCCACCATAGCGGATCCCTACGAGCAGTACTTC,CATIADPYEQYF
TRBD1,TRBJ2-5,14,-,TRBV5-5,TGTGCCAGCAGCCACGGGACAGATGGAGAGACCCAGTACTTC,CASSHGTDGETQYF
-,TRBJ1-3,11,few,TRBV30,TGTGCCTGGAGTTCCGGAAACACCATATATTTT,CAWSSGNTIYF
-,TRBJ1-4,14,-,TRBV6-1,TGTGCCAGCAGTGAACGAAGGGGTAATGAAAAACTGTTTTTT,CASSERRGNEKLFF
TRBD2,TRBJ2-3,16,-,TRBV6-5,TGTGCCAGCAGTTACCTCAGCGGGAGTCCGACAGATACGCAGTATTTT,CASSYLSGSPTDTQYF
-,TRBJ1-2,16,-,TRBV27,TGTGCCAGCAGTTTCCACGGGGGCCTTTGGGACTATGGCTACACCTTC,CASSFHGGLWDYGYTF
-,TRBJ1-5,11,-,TRBV28,TGTGCCAGCAGTTCCGGGCAGCCCCAGCATTTT,CASSSGQPQHF
-,TRBJ1-5,16,few,TRBV19,TGTGCCACCGCCCCGAGGGGGGGAACCCGAAATCAGCCCCAGCATTTT,CATAPRGGTRNQPQHF
-,TRBJ1-5,13,-,TRBV5-1,TGCGCCAGCAGCCCTGGTGGCAATCAGCCCCAGCATTTT,CASSPGGNQPQHF
TRBD2,TRBJ2-5,17,-,TRBV11-3,TGTGCCAGCAGCTTAGGTGGGACTAGCGGGGCTCGTGAGACCCAGTACTTC,CASSLGGTSGARETQYF
-,TRBJ1-2,14,-,TRBV19,TGTGCCAGTAGTAAAGACAGATGGGACTATGGCTACACCTTC,CASSKDRWDYGYTF
TRBD2,TRBJ2-7,12,-,TRBV29-1,TGCAGCGCCGCTAGCGGGAGGGCCTCGCAGTACTTC,CSAASGRASQYF
-,TRBJ2-1,16,-,TRBV4-1,TGCGCCAGCAGACTCGACCACCGGGACTGGAACAATGAGCAGTTCTTC,CASRLDHRDWNNEQFF
-,TRBJ1-5,16,-,TRBV4-1,TGCGCCAGCAGCCCCGGACCCGACCGAAGCAATCAGCCCCAGCATTTT,CASSPGPDRSNQPQHF
-,TRBJ1-2,14,-,TRBV25-1,TGTGCCAGCACCGGGGCAGGGTCGTTAGATGGCTACACCTTC,CASTGAGSLDGYTF
-,TRBJ2-5,13,-,TRBV7-3,TGTGCCAGCAGCGGGGCTTACGGAGAGACCCAGTACTTC,CASSGAYGETQYF
TRBD2,TRBJ2-3,17,-,TRBV5-1,TGCGCCAGCAGCTTGGGGCTAGCGGGAGGGCCTACAGATACGCAGTATTTT,CASSLGLAGGPTDTQYF
-,TRBJ1-1,11,-,TRBV28,TGTGCCAGCAGTTCTCTTTATGAAGCTTTCTTT,CASSSLYEAFF
-,TRBJ1-1,16,few,TRBV5-1,TGCGCCAGCAGCAAAAACCAGGGAAAGTTTGGCACTGAAGCTTTCTTT,CASSKNQGKFGTEAFF
-,TRBJ1-3,17,-,TRBV5-1,TGCGCCAGCAGCTTGGCAGGGGTCGTTAGCTCGGGAAACACCATATATTTT,CASSLAGVVSSGNTIYF
-,TRBJ2-5,13,-,TRBV5-1,TGCGCCAGCAGCTTAGGAGCGGAAGAGACCCAGTACTTC,CASSLGAEETQYF
-,TRBJ2-7,14,once,TRBV11-2,TGTGCCAGCAGCCCGCAGGGGTCCTCCTACGAGCAGTACTTC,CASSPQGSSYEQYF
-,TRBJ1-1,14,-,TRBV2,TGTGCCAGCAGTGGACAGATCATGAACACTGAAGCTTTCTTT,CASSGQIMNTEAFF
TRBD1,TRBJ1-3,16,-,TRBV19,TGTGCCAGTAGTACCTCCGGGACAGGGCTCGGAAACACCATATATTTT,CASSTSGTGLGNTIYF
-,TRBJ2-3,15,-,TRBV19,TGTGCCAGTAGTATAATGGCGATCGGTACAGATACGCAGTATTTT,CASSIMAIGTDTQYF
TRBD2,TRBJ2-5,14,-,TRBV7-2,TGTGCCAGCAGCTCCGACGGCGGGAGGGAGACCCAGTACTTC,CASSSDGGRETQYF